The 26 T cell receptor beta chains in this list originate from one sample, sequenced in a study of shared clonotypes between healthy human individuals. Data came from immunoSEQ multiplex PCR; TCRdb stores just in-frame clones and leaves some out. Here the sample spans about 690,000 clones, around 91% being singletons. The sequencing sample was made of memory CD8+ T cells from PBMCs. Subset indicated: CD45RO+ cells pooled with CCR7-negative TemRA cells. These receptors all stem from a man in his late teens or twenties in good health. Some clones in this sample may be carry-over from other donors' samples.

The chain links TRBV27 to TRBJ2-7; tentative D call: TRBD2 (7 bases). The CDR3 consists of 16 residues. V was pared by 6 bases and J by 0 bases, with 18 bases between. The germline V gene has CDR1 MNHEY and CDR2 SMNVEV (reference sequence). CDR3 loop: CASSPPGGRDSYEQYF. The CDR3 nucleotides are TGTGCCAGCAGCCCACCCGGGGGGCGGGACTCCTACGAGCAGTACTTC.

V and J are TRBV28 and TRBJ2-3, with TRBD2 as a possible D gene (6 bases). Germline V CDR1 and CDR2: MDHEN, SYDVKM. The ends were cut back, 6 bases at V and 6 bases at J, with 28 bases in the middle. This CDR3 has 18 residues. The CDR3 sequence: CASRHGPPGGGLPDTQYF. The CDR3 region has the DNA TGTGCCAGCAGACACGGACCACCCGGGGGTGGCCTCCCGGATACGCAGTATTTT.

CDR3 loop: CASSENIRVPFYEQYF. In nucleotides, the CDR3 is TGTGCCAGCAGTGAAAATATAAGAGTCCCCTTCTACGAGCAGTACTTC. This chain links TRBV6-1 with TRBJ2-7; no firm D call. There are 16 residues in the CDR3. V lost 2 bases and J 3 bases, leaving 17 bases between the germline ends. The germline V gene has CDR1 MNHNS and CDR2 SASEGT.

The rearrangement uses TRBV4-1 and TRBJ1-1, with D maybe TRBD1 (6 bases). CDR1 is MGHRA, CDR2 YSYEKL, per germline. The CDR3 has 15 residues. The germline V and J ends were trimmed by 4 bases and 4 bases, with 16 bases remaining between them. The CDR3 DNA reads TGCGCCAGCAGCCGCGACCCAGGGGCGGGCACTGAAGCTTTCTTT. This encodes CASSRDPGAGTEAFF.

DNA of the CDR3: TGTGCCAGCAGCTTAAAATGGGCAGGCAATGAGCAGTTCTTC. Translation: CASSLKWAGNEQFF. The rearrangement uses TRBV11-2 and TRBJ2-1, with D unclear. The CDR3 sequence is 14 residues long. Per the germline V gene, CDR1 is SGHAT and CDR2 is FQNNGV. Trimming stripped 2 bases from V and 6 bases from J, with 11 bases between.

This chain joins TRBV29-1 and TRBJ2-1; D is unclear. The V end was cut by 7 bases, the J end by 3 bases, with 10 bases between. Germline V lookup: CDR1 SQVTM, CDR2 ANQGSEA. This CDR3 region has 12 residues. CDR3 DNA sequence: TGCAGCGCCACGGAGATCTACAATGAGCAGTTCTTC. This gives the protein CSATEIYNEQFF.

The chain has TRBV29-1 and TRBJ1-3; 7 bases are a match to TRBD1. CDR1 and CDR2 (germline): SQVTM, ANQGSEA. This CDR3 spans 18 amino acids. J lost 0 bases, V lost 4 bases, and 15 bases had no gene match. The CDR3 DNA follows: TGCAGCGTTGGCAGTCTGGGGACAGCGGCAAACTCTGGAAACACCATATATTTT. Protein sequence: CSVGSLGTAANSGNTIYF.

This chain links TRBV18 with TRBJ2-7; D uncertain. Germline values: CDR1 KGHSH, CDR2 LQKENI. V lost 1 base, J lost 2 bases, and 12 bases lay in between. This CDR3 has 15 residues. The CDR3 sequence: CASSPLITDTYEQYF. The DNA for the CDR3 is TGTGCCAGCTCACCACTGATCACGGATACCTACGAGCAGTACTTC.

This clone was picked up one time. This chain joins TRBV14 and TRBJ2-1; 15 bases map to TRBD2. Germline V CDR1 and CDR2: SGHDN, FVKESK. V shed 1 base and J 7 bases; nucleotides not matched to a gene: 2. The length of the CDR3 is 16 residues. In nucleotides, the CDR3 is TGTGCCAGCAGCCAAGTCGGGACTAGCGGGAGGAATGAGCAGTTCTTC. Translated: CASSQVGTSGRNEQFF.

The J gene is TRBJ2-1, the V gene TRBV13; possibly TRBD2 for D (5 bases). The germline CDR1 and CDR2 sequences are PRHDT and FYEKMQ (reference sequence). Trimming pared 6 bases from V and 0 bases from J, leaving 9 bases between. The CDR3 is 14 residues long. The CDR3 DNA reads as TGTGCCAGCAGGGACTGGAGCTCCTACAATGAGCAGTTCTTC. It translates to CASRDWSSYNEQFF.

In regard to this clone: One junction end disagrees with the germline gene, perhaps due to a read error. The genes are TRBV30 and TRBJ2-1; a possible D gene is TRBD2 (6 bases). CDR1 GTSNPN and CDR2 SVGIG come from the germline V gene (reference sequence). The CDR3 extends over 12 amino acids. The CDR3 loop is CACRRGYSEQFF. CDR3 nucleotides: TGTGCCTGCCGTCGGGGGTACAGTGAGCAGTTCTTC.

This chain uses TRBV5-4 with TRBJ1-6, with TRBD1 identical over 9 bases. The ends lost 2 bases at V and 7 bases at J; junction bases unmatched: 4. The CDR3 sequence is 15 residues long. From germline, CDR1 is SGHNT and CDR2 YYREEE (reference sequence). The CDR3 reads CASSFKGQGNSPLHF. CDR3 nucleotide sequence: TGTGCCAGCAGCTTCAAGGGACAGGGAAATTCACCCCTCCACTTT.

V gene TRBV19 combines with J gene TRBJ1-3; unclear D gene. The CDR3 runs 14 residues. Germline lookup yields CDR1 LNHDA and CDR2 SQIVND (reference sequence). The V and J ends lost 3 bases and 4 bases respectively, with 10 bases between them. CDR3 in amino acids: CASSIVSGGNTIYF. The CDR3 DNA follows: TGTGCCAGTAGTATCGTGTCTGGGGGAAACACCATATATTTT.

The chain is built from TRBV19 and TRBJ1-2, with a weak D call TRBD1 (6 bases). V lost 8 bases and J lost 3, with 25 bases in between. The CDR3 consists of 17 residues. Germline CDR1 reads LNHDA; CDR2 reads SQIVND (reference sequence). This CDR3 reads CASLGQHHYPLYYGYTF. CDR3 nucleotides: TGTGCCAGTCTCGGACAGCATCATTATCCCCTGTACTATGGCTACACCTTC.

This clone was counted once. The CDR3 DNA follows: TGTGCCAGTAGTATAGGTGTGGAGACCTACGAGCAGTACTTC. Protein product: CASSIGVETYEQYF. This chain uses TRBV19 with TRBJ2-7; D unresolved. The germline V gene encodes CDR1 LNHDA and CDR2 SQIVND (reference sequence). The V end was cut by 1 base, the J end by 2 bases, with 9 bases between. This CDR3 region has 14 residues.

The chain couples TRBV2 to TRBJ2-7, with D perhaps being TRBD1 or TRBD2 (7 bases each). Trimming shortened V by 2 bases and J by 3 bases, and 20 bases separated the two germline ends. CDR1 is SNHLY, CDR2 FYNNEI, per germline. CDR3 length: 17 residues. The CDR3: CASSELEGAGDYYEQYF. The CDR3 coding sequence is TGTGCCAGCAGTGAATTGGAGGGGGCGGGAGATTACTACGAGCAGTACTTC.

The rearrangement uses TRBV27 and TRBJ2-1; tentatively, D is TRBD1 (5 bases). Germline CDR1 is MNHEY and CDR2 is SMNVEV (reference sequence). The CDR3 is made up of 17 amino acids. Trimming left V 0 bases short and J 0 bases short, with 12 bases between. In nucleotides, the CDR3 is TGTGCCAGCAGTTTATCTAGACAGTATAGCTCCTACAATGAGCAGTTCTTC. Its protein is CASSLSRQYSSYNEQFF.

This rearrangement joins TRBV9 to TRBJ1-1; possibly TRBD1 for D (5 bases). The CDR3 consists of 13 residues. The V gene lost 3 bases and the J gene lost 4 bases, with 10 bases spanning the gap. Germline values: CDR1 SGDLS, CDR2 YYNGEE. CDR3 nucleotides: TGTGCCAGCAGCGAAGGGGTCGTCACTGAAGCTTTCTTT. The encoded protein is CASSEGVVTEAFF.

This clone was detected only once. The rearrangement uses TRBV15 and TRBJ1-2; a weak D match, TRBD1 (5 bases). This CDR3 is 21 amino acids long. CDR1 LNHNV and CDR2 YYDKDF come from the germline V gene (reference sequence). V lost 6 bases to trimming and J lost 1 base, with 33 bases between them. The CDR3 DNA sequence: TGTGCCACCAGAACCGACAGCTGGAATATCCTTGAGTCCAAGAATAACTATGGCTACACCTTC. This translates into CATRTDSWNILESKNNYGYTF.

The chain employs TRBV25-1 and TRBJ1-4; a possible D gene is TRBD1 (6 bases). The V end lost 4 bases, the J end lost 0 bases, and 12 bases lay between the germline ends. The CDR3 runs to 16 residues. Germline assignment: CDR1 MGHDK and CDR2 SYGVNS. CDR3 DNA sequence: TGTGCCAGCAGTGGCCGGGACACTACAACTAATGAAAAACTGTTTTTT. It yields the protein CASSGRDTTTNEKLFF.

The CDR3 sequence: CASSQDLTGELFF. The CDR3 DNA is TGTGCCAGCAGCCAAGATCTAACCGGGGAGCTGTTTTTT. The chain links TRBV4-2 to TRBJ2-2, with unresolved D. CDR3 length: 13 residues. Germline V gives CDR1 LGHNA, CDR2 YNFKEQ. The germline V and J ends were trimmed by 0 bases and 5 bases, with 4 bases remaining between them.

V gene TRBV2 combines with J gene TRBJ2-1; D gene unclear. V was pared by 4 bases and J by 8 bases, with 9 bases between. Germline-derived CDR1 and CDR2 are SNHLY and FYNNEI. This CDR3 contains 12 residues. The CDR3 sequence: CASSGRSDEQFF. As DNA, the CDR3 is TGTGCCAGCAGTGGTCGGTCCGATGAGCAGTTCTTC.

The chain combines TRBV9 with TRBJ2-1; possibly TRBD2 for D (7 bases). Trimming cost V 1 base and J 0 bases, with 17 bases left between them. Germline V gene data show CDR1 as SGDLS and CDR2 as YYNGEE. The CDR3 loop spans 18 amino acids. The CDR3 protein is CASSVSVGGQSSYNEQFF. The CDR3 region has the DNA TGTGCCAGCAGCGTAAGTGTGGGGGGGCAAAGCTCCTACAATGAGCAGTTCTTC.

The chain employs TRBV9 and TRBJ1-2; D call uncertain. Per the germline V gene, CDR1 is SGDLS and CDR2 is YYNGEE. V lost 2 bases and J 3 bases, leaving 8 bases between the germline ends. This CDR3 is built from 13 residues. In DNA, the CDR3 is TGTGCCAGCAGCGTCCGGCCGCACTATGGCTACACCTTC. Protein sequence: CASSVRPHYGYTF.

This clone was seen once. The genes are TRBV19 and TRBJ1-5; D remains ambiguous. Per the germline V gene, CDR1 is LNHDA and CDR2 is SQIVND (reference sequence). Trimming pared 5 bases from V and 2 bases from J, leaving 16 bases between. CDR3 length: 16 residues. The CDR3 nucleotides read TGTGCCAGTAGTTCCCCCCGAGTGGGAGGCAATCAGCCCCAGCATTTT. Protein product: CASSSPRVGGNQPQHF.

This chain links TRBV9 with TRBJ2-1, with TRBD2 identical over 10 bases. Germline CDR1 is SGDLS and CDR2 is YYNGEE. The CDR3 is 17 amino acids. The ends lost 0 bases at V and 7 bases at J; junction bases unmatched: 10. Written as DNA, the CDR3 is TGTGCCAGCAGCGTAGCCCTAGCGGGAGTTGCACATAATGAGCAGTTCTTC. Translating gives CASSVALAGVAHNEQFF.